This T cell receptor beta chain was identified during a study of cytomegalovirus exposure and HLA in healthy donors. The primer mix had 60 Vbeta and 13 Jbeta primers. Sequencing used immunoSEQ multiplex PCR; TCRdb keeps in-frame clones, though not all of them. The sample contains approximately 87,000 clones, roughly 86% of which appear only once. The sample was PBMCs. The clonotype was recovered from a woman under 30 in good health and CMV-seropositive.

For the CDR3, the DNA is TGCGCCAGCAGCCCCCGGACAGGGAACACCGGGGAGCTGTTTTTT. This encodes CASSPRTGNTGELFF. The rearrangement joins TRBV4-1 to TRBJ2-2; 7 bases agree with TRBD1. The CDR3 is 15 amino acids. Germline lookup yields CDR1 MGHRA and CDR2 YSYEKL. Trimming took 4 bases from V and 1 from J; bases not matched to a gene: 3.